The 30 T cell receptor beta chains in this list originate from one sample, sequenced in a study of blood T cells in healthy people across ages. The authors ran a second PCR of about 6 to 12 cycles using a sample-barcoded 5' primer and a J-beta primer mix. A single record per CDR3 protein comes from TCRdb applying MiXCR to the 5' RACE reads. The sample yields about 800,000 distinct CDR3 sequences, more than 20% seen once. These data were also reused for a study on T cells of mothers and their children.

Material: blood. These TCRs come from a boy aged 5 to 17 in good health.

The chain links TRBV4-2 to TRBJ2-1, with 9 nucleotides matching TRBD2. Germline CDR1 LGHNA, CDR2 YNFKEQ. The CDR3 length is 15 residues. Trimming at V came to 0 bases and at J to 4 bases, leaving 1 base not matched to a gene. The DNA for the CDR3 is TGTGCCAGCAGCCAAGATAGCGGGAGTTACAATGAGCAGTTCTTC. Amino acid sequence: CASSQDSGSYNEQFF.

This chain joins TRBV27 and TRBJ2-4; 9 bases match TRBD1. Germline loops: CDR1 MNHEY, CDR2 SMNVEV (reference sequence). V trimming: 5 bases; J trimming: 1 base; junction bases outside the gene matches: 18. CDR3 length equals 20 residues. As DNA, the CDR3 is TGTGCCAGCAGTCCTAGCTCTCTACCGGGACAGGGTATGGCCAAAAACATTCAGTACTTC. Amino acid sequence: CASSPSSLPGQGMAKNIQYF.

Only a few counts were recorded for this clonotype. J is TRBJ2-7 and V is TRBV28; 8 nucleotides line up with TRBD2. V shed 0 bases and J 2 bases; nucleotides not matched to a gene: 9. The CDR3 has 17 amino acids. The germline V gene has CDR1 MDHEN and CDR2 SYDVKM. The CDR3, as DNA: TGTGCCAGCAGTTTATGGGCTAGCGGGTACTCCACCTACGAGCAGTACTTC. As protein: CASSLWASGYSTYEQYF.

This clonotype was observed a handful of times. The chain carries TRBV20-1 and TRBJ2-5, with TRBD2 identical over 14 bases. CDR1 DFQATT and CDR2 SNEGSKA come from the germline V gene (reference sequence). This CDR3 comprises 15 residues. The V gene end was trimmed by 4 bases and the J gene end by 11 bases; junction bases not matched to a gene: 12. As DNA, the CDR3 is TGCAGTGCTAAGACGACTAGCGGGAGGGCCCGTGAGCAGTACTTC. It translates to CSAKTTSGRAREQYF.

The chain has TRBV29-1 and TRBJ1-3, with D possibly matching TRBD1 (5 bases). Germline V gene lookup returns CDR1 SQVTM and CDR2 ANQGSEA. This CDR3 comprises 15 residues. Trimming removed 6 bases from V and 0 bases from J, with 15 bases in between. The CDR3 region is CSVADSAGSGNTIYF. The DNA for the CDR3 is TGCAGCGTGGCAGACAGCGCCGGCTCTGGAAACACCATATATTTT.

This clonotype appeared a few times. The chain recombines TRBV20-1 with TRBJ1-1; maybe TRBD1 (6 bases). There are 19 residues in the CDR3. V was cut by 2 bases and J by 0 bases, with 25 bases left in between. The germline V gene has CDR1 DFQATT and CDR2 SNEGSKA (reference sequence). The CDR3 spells CSARFFTGKSPKMNTEAFF. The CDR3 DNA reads TGCAGTGCTAGATTTTTTACAGGGAAGTCGCCAAAGATGAACACTGAAGCTTTCTTT.

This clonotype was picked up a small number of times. The CDR3 spells CASSEGTDGYQETQYF. The DNA for the CDR3 is TGTGCCAGCAGTGAGGGTACGGACGGCTACCAAGAGACCCAGTACTTC. V gene TRBV6-1 combines with J gene TRBJ2-5; unclear D gene. Trimming shortened V by 3 bases and J by 0 bases, and 14 bases separated the two germline ends. CDR3 length: 16 residues. Germline V gives CDR1 MNHNS, CDR2 SASEGT.

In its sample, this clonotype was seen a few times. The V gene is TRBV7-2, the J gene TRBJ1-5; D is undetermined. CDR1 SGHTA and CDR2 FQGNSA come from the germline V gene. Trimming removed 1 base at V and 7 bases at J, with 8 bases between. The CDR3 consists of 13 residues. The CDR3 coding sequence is TGTGCCAGCAGCTTAGGGGCGAGGCAGCCCCAGCATTTT. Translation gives CASSLGARQPQHF.

The CDR3: CASGWQGGYNEQFF. CDR3 nucleotides: TGTGCCAGCGGATGGCAGGGGGGGTACAATGAGCAGTTCTTC. J is TRBJ2-1 and V is TRBV7-9; D could derive from TRBD1 or TRBD2 (7 bases each). Germline assignment: CDR1 SEHNR and CDR2 FQNEAQ (reference sequence). This CDR3 has 14 residues. V lost 8 bases, J lost 4 bases, and 15 bases lay in between. The entire variable domain, with the rest obtained from reference TRBV7-9 and TRBJ2-1, is as follows: DTGVSQNPRHKITKRGQNVTFRCDPISEHNRLYWYRQTLGQGPEFLTYFQNEAQLEKSRLLSDRFSAERPKGSFSTLEIQRTEQGDSAMYLCASGWQGGYNEQFFGPGTRLTVL.

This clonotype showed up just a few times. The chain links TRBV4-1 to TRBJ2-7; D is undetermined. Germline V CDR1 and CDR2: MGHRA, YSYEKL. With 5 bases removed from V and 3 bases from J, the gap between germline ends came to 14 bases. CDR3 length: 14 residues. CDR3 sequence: CASSATGPIYEQYF. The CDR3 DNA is TGCGCCAGCAGCGCAACCGGGCCAATCTACGAGCAGTACTTC.

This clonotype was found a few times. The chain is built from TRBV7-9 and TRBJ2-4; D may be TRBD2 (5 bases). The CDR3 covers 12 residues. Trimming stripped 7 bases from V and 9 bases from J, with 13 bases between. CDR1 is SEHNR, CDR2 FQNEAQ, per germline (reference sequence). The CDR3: CASMIPEGIQYF. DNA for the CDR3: TGTGCCAGCATGATCCCCGAGGGCATTCAGTACTTC.

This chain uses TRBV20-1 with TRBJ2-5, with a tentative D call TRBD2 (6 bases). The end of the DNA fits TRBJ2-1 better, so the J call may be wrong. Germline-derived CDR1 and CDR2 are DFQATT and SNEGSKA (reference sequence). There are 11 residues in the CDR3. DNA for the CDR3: TGCAGTGCTAGTCACCCGGAGGGGCAGTTCTTC. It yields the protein CSASHPEGQFF.

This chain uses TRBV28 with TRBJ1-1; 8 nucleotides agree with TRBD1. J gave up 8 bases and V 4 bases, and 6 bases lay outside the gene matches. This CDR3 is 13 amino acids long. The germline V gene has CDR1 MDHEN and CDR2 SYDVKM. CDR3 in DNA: TGTGCCAGCAGTTCACCGGGACAGGTAGAAGCTTTCTTT. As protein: CASSSPGQVEAFF.

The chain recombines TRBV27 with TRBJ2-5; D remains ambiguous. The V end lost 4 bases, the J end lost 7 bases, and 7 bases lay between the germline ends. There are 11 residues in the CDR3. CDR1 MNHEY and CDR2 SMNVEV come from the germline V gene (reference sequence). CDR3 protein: CASSSTGTQYF. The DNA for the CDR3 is TGTGCCAGCAGTTCCACTGGGACCCAGTACTTC.

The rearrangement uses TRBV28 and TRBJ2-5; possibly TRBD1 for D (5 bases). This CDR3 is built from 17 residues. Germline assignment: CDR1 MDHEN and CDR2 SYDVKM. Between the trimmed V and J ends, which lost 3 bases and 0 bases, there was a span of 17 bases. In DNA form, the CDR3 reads TGTGCCAGCAGTTTTGATGGGGCGCTTTGGAACCAAGAGACCCAGTACTTC. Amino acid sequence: CASSFDGALWNQETQYF.

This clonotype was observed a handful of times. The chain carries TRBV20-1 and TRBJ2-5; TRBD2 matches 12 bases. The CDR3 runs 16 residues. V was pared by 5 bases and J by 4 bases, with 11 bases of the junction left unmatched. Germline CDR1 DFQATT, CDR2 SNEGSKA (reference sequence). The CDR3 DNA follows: TGCAGTGCTCTGATCGGACTAGCGGGATGGGGAGAGACCCAGTACTTC. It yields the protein CSALIGLAGWGETQYF.

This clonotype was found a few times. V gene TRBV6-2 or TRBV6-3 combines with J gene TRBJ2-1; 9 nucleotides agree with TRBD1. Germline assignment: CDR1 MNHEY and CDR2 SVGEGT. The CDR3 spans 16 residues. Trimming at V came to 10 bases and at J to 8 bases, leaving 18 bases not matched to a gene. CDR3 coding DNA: TGTGCCACCTTATTCTTCCGGGACAGGGATATGGATGAGCAGTTCTTC. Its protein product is CATLFFRDRDMDEQFF.

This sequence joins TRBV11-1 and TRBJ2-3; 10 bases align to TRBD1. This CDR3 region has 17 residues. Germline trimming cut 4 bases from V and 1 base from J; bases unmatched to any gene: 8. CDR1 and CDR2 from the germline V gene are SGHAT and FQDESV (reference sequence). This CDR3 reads CASSSGQGPSRTDTQYF. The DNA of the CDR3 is TGTGCCAGCAGCTCGGGACAGGGGCCTTCTCGCACAGATACGCAGTATTTT.

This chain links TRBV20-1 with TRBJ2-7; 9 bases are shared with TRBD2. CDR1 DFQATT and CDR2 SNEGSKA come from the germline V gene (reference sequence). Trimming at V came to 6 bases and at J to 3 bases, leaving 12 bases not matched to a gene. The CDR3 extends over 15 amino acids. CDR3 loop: CSAGFGRGGFYEQYF. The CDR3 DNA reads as TGCAGTGCAGGATTCGGGCGGGGGGGCTTCTACGAGCAGTACTTC.

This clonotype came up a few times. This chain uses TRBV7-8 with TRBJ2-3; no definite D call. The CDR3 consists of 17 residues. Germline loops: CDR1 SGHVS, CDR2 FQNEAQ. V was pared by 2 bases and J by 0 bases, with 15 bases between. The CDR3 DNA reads TGTGCCAGCAGCTTATCGGTTCCGGGTACTAGCACAGATACGCAGTATTTT. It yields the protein CASSLSVPGTSTDTQYF.

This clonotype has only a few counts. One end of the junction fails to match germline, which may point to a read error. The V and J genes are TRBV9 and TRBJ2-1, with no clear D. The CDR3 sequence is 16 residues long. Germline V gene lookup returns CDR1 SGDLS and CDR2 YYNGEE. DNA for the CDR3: TGTGCCAGCAGCATAGATCCGGATAGCTCCTACAGTGAGCAGTTCTTC. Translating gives CASSIDPDSSYSEQFF.

CDR3 nucleotide sequence: TGCAGTGCTAGACCTCCGCTCCAGGGGGCCTACGAGCAGTACTTC. Translating gives CSARPPLQGAYEQYF. The rearrangement uses TRBV20-1 and TRBJ2-5; 7 bases are shared with TRBD1. The DNA matches TRBJ2-7 better at its end, which makes the J call doubtful. Germline CDR1 DFQATT, CDR2 SNEGSKA (reference sequence). There are 15 residues in the CDR3.

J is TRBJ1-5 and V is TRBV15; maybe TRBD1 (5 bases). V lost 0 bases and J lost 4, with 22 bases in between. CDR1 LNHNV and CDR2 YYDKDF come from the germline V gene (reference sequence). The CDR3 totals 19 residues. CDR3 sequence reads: CATSRDLAGDGLLNQPQHF. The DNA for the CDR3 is TGTGCCACCAGCAGAGATCTTGCGGGGGACGGCCTTCTAAATCAGCCCCAGCATTTT.

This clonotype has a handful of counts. The CDR3 is CASSTAPAYEQYF. DNA for the CDR3: TGCGCCAGCAGCACAGCGCCCGCCTACGAGCAGTACTTC. The genes are TRBV5-1 and TRBJ2-7; no clear D gene. The CDR3 covers 13 residues. Germline V gene data show CDR1 as SGHRS and CDR2 as YFSETQ. Trimming cost V 4 bases and J 2 bases, with 10 bases left between them. Full variable domain (missing parts from reference TRBV5-1 and TRBJ2-7): KAGVTQTPRYLIKTRGQQVTLSCSPISGHRSVSWYQQTPGQGLQFLFEYFSETQRNKGNFPGRFSGRQFSNSRSEMNVSTLELGDSALYLCASSTAPAYEQYFGPGTRLTVT.

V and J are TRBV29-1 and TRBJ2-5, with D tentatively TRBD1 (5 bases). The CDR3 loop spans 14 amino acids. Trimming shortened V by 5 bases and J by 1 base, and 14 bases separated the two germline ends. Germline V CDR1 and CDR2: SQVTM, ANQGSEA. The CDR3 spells CSVPKGQVQETQYF. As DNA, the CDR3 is TGCAGCGTTCCCAAGGGGCAAGTCCAAGAGACCCAGTACTTC.

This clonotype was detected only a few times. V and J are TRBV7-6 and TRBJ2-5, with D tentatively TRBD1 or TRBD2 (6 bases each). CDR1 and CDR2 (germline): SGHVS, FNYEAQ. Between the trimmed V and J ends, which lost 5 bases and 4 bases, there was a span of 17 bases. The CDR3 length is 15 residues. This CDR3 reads CASSPSGGPGETQYF. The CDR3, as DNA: TGTGCCAGCAGCCCCTCTGGGGGGCCGGGAGAGACCCAGTACTTC. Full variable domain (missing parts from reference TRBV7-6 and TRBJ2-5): GAGVSQSPRYKVTKRGQDVALRCDPISGHVSLYWYRQALGQGPEFLTYFNYEAQQDKSGLPNDRFSAERPEGSISTLTIQRTEQRDSAMYRCASSPSGGPGETQYFGPGTRLLVL.

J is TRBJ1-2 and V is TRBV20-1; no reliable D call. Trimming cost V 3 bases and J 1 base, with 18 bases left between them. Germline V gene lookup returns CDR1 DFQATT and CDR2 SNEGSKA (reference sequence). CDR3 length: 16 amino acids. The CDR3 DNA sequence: TGCAGTGCTAGGGGTTGGGGTGGCACGGATAACTATGGCTACACCTTC. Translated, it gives CSARGWGGTDNYGYTF.

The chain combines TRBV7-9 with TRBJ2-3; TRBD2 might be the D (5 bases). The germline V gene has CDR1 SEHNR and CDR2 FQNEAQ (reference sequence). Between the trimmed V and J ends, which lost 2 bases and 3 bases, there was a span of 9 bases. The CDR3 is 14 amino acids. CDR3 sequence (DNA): TGTGCCAGCAGCTTATTACCGGGGACAGATACGCAGTATTTT. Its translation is CASSLLPGTDTQYF.

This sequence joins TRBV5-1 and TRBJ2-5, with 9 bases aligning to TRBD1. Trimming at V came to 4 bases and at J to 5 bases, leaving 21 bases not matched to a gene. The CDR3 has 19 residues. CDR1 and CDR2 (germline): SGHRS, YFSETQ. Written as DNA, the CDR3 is TGCGCCAGCAGCCCACTGGGGTCCTTCGACAGGGGGATAAGGGAGACCCAGTACTTC. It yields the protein CASSPLGSFDRGIRETQYF. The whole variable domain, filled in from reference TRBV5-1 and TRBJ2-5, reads KAGVTQTPRYLIKTRGQQVTLSCSPISGHRSVSWYQQTPGQGLQFLFEYFSETQRNKGNFPGRFSGRQFSNSRSEMNVSTLELGDSALYLCASSPLGSFDRGIRETQYFGPGTRLLVL.

In DNA form, the CDR3 reads TGTGCCAGCAGTGCTCCGGGACAGGAATTAATAGCCAAAAACATTCAGTACTTC. It specifies CASSAPGQELIAKNIQYF. V is TRBV28 and J is TRBJ2-4, with 8 bases aligning to TRBD1. The germline V gene has CDR1 MDHEN and CDR2 SYDVKM. V was pared by 5 bases and J by 0 bases, with 12 bases of the junction left unmatched. The CDR3 covers 18 residues.